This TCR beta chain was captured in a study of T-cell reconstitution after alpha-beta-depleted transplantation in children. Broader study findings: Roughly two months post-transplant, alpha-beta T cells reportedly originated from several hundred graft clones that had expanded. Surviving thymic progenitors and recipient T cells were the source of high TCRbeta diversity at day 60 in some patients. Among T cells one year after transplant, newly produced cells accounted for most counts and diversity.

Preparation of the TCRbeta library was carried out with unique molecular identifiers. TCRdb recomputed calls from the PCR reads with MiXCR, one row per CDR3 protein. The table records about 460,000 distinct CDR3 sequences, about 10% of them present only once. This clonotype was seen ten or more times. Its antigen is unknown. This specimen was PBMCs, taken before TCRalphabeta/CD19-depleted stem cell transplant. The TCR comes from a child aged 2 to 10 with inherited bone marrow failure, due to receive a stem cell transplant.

The CDR3 sequence: CASSSAGDTQYF. The CDR3 DNA reads as TGTGCCAGCAGCTCGGCGGGAGATACGCAGTATTTT. The chain carries TRBV7-9 and TRBJ2-3; D is possibly TRBD2 (5 bases). The CDR3 is 12 amino acids. V was clipped by 4 bases and J by 5 bases, with 7 bases between them. From germline, CDR1 is SEHNR and CDR2 FQNEAQ (reference sequence).